Below, one T cell receptor beta chain is given with its context. Antigen: not known. This table comes from immunoSEQ multiplex PCR, and its TCRdb copy is limited to in-frame clones, with some not included. The sample comprises roughly 76,000 clones, about 73% of which are singletons, and approximately 2.4% rests with the top ten. This entry is derived from a study of memory CD4+ T cells and cytomegalovirus serostatus. Study at large: This sample comes from healthy Belgian adults, about 10 CMV seropositive, 24 seronegative.

Regarding the study as a whole: CD4+ memory repertoires contained about 40% of the roughly 150 reported CMV TCRbeta sequences.

Single viable CD3+CD4+CD8-CD45RO+ cells were sorted as the memory CD4+ T cells. The J segment lost 11 bases and the V segment lost 6 bases, leaving 9 bases of the junction unmatched. The CDR3 extends over 12 amino acids. Per germline, CDR1 ENHRY and CDR2 SYGVKD. Sequencing used memory CD4+ T cells from blood. V gene TRBV10-3 combines with J gene TRBJ1-1; 7 positions agree with TRBD1. This clonotype was sampled from an adult in good health and CMV-seropositive. CDR3 DNA sequence: TGTGCCATCAGACGTCCGGGACAGAGGGCTTTCTTT. Translated: CAIRRPGQRAFF.